One sample yielded the 24 T cell receptor beta chains listed below, sequenced in a study of OX40 agonist ivuxolimab in advanced cancers. The data were produced by immunoSEQ multiplex PCR, yet TCRdb's version contains in-frame clones alone and is incomplete. The table includes some 73,000 clones, about 86% detected once. The sequences come from CD4+ or CD8+ T cells sorted from blood, collected in a trial of the OX40 agonist ivuxolimab. Receptors originate from an adult with an advanced solid tumor such as melanoma, head and neck, liver or kidney cancer.

The CDR3 here is CASSLGRRGQFF. The CDR3, as DNA: TGTGCCAGCAGCTTAGGCCGGCGGGGGCAGTTCTTC. The chain combines TRBV7-2 with TRBJ2-1; a possible D gene is TRBD2 (6 bases). CDR3 length: 12 residues. Trimming pared 1 base from V and 12 bases from J, leaving 10 bases between. Germline assignment: CDR1 SGHTA and CDR2 FQGNSA. The variable domain in full, with the rest retrieved from reference TRBV7-2 and TRBJ2-1, is GAGVSQSPSNKVTEKGKDVELRCDPISGHTALYWYRQSLGQGLEFLIYFQGNSAPDKSGLPSDRFSAERTGGSVSTLTIQRTQQEDSAVYLCASSLGRRGQFFGPGTRLTVL.

CDR3 nucleotide sequence: TGCGCCAGCAAGACTTACGGCGGCTCTGGGGCCTACGAGCAGTACTTC. Protein: CASKTYGGSGAYEQYF. The rearrangement joins TRBV10-2 to TRBJ2-7; D gene unclear. Per germline, CDR1 WSHSY and CDR2 SAAADI. Trimming left V 7 bases short and J 2 bases short, with 21 bases between. The CDR3 covers 16 residues.

The chain joins TRBV19 to TRBJ2-6; perhaps TRBD2 as D (5 bases). CDR1 LNHDA and CDR2 SQIVND come from the germline V gene (reference sequence). Trimming stripped 8 bases from V and 0 bases from J, with 11 bases between. The CDR3 runs 15 residues. The CDR3 bases are TGTGCCAGTGTCGGGGTAAACTCTGGGGCCAACGTCCTGACTTTC. Its protein is CASVGVNSGANVLTF.

Concerning this clone: Other DNA variants within this sample encode the same CDR3. This chain uses TRBV6-5 with TRBJ1-1; D is undetermined. Germline V CDR1 and CDR2: MNHEY, SVGAGI. The CDR3 is made up of 15 amino acids. The ends were cut back, 0 bases at V and 1 base at J, with 9 bases in the middle. In DNA, the CDR3 is TGTGCCAGCAGTTACTCGAACACGCCGAACACTGAAGCTTTCTTT. Its translation is CASSYSNTPNTEAFF.

The sample holds a few counts of this clone. This rearrangement joins TRBV28 to TRBJ1-5; 9 bases align to TRBD1. V dropped 4 bases and J dropped 3; count of bases not matched to a gene: 4. The germline V gene has CDR1 MDHEN and CDR2 SYDVKM. The CDR3 covers 15 residues. The CDR3 protein is CASSWGQGINQPQHF. CDR3 sequence (DNA): TGTGCCAGCAGTTGGGGACAGGGTATCAATCAGCCCCAGCATTTT.

Written as DNA, the CDR3 is TGTGCCAGCAGCTTTAGGGGACAGGGAGAAAAACTGTTTTTT. Translating it yields CASSFRGQGEKLFF. The chain uses TRBV7-9 and TRBJ1-4; 9 nucleotides line up with TRBD1. This CDR3 is built from 14 residues. Trimming took 3 bases from V and 8 from J; bases not matched to a gene: 4. Germline loops: CDR1 SEHNR, CDR2 FQNEAQ (reference sequence).

J is TRBJ1-2 and V is TRBV11-2; 9 bases align to TRBD1. CDR1 and CDR2 (germline): SGHAT, FQNNGV. J gave up 4 bases and V 1 base, and 4 bases lay outside the gene matches. CDR3 length equals 15 residues. DNA for the CDR3: TGTGCCAGCAGCTTAGTTCCGGGACAGGGCTATGGCTACACCTTC. Amino acids: CASSLVPGQGYGYTF.

This clone has only a few counts. This chain connects TRBV7-8 to TRBJ1-5, with D tentatively TRBD1 (5 bases). CDR3 length: 14 residues. The germline gives CDR1 SGHVS, CDR2 FQNEAQ. Deletions cut 4 bases from V and 4 bases from J, with 11 bases between. This CDR3 reads CASSSRGLNQPQHF. In nucleotides, the CDR3 is TGTGCCAGCAGCTCACGGGGCCTTAATCAGCCCCAGCATTTT.

This clone was counted only a few times. The chain joins TRBV19 to TRBJ1-5, with D tentatively TRBD1 (5 bases). Germline CDR1 is LNHDA and CDR2 is SQIVND (reference sequence). Trimming cost V 5 bases and J 7 bases, with 21 bases left between them. The CDR3 runs to 16 residues. This CDR3 is CASSRSTGQGGQPQHF. Written as DNA, the CDR3 is TGTGCCAGTAGTCGCTCAACGGGGCAGGGTGGACAGCCCCAGCATTTT. The variable domain in full, with the rest retrieved from reference TRBV19 and TRBJ1-5, is DGGITQSPKYLFRKEGQNVTLSCEQNLNHDAMYWYRQDPGQGLRLIYYSQIVNDFQKGDIAEGYSVSREKKESFPLTVTSAQKNPTAFYLCASSRSTGQGGQPQHFGDGTRLSIL.

This clone was seen only once. The chain carries TRBV6-4 and TRBJ2-1; 10 nucleotides align to TRBD2. Germline trimming cut 1 base from V and 2 bases from J; bases unmatched to any gene: 2. Germline V gene lookup returns CDR1 MRHNA and CDR2 SNTAGT. The CDR3 totals 16 residues. Here the CDR3 reads CASSDFSGRPYNEQFF. CDR3 DNA: TGTGCCAGCAGTGACTTTAGCGGGAGGCCCTACAATGAGCAGTTCTTC.

This chain connects TRBV6-6 to TRBJ2-6; TRBD2 matches 7 bases. Unmatched junction bases numbered 13, after V lost 10 bases and J lost 4 bases. The CDR3 has 16 amino acids. Germline assignment: CDR1 MNHNY and CDR2 SVGAGI (reference sequence). Here the CDR3 DNA reads TGTGCCACGTCGCGGGAGCCCTTCTCAGGGGCCAACGTCCTGACTTTC. Its protein is CATSREPFSGANVLTF.

This clone was found once. The V call is TRBV29-1, the J call TRBJ1-2; TRBD1 agrees at 9 bases. CDR3 length: 12 residues. Per the germline V gene, CDR1 is SQVTM and CDR2 is ANQGSEA. J lost 8 bases, V lost 5 bases, and 6 bases had no gene match. The CDR3 loop is CSVKGQGSGYTF. DNA of the CDR3: TGCAGCGTTAAGGGACAGGGCTCCGGCTACACCTTC.

The rearrangement links TRBV10-3 to TRBJ1-1; 8 bases are shared with TRBD1. The CDR3 is 14 amino acids. CDR1 is ENHRY and CDR2 is SYGVKD in the germline V gene. With 6 bases clipped from V and 3 bases from J, the junction kept 6 bases outside the gene matches. DNA for the CDR3: TGTGCCATCAGGGACAGGGCAGGGGACACTGAAGCTTTCTTT. Translated, it gives CAIRDRAGDTEAFF.

The chain combines TRBV9 with TRBJ2-3; a weak D match, TRBD1 (6 bases). Germline CDR1 SGDLS, CDR2 YYNGEE. The CDR3 sequence is 14 residues long. V was pared by 3 bases and J by 1 base, with 9 bases between. The CDR3 DNA reads as TGTGCCAGCAGCGCCCGGACAGGCACAGATACGCAGTATTTT. Translation: CASSARTGTDTQYF. The variable domain in full, with the rest retrieved from reference TRBV9 and TRBJ2-3, is DSGVTQTPKHLITATGQRVTLRCSPRSGDLSVYWYQQSLDQGLQFLIQYYNGEERAKGNILERFSAQQFPDLHSELNLSSLELGDSALYFCASSARTGTDTQYFGPGTRLTVL.

The V gene is TRBV6-1, the J gene TRBJ2-2; D is unresolved. V lost 6 bases, J lost 1 base, and 12 bases lay in between. This CDR3 spans 15 amino acids. CDR1 and CDR2 (germline): MNHNS, SASEGT. The CDR3 bases are TGTGCCAGCAGCGGTTGGGCCGGGAACACCGGGGAGCTGTTTTTT. Its translation is CASSGWAGNTGELFF.

The chain links TRBV5-1 to TRBJ1-3; a possible D gene is TRBD1 (5 bases). The V gene lost 4 bases and the J gene lost 0 bases, with 14 bases spanning the gap. The CDR3 runs 16 residues. Germline lookup yields CDR1 SGHRS and CDR2 YFSETQ. CDR3 nucleotide sequence: TGCGCCAGCAGCGGGGACGTAGCATCCTCTGGAAACACCATATATTTT. Translated, it gives CASSGDVASSGNTIYF.

The rearrangement links TRBV7-2 to TRBJ2-5; D call uncertain. Germline CDR1 SGHTA, CDR2 FQGNSA. Trimming stripped 3 bases from V and 0 bases from J, with 5 bases between. The CDR3 is 13 residues long. The chain's CDR3 is CASSLAHQETQYF. CDR3 nucleotides: TGTGCCAGCAGCTTGGCCCACCAAGAGACCCAGTACTTC. The full variable domain, with the rest looked up from reference TRBV7-2 and TRBJ2-5, is GAGVSQSPSNKVTEKGKDVELRCDPISGHTALYWYRQSLGQGLEFLIYFQGNSAPDKSGLPSDRFSAERTGGSVSTLTIQRTQQEDSAVYLCASSLAHQETQYFGPGTRLLVL.

The chain combines TRBV7-9 with TRBJ2-5; no clear D. The J call may be mistaken, given a closer DNA end match to TRBJ2-7. Germline CDR1 SEHNR, CDR2 FQNEAQ (reference sequence). CDR3 length equals 13 residues. The CDR3 sequence: CASSLVLGNEQYF. For the CDR3, the DNA is TGTGCCAGCAGCTTAGTGCTAGGAAACGAGCAGTACTTC.

The chain carries TRBV5-1 and TRBJ1-2, with TRBD1 identical over 8 bases. Germline V gene lookup returns CDR1 SGHRS and CDR2 YFSETQ. The CDR3 totals 15 residues. The J segment lost 4 bases and the V segment lost 2 bases, leaving 7 bases of the junction unmatched. In nucleotides, the CDR3 is TGCGCCAGCAGCTTCGGACAGGGCCTATCCTATGGCTACACCTTC. The encoded protein is CASSFGQGLSYGYTF.

This chain connects TRBV19 to TRBJ1-3; perhaps TRBD1 as D (6 bases). The CDR3 spans 14 residues. Deletions cut 8 bases from V and 4 bases from J, with 15 bases between. Germline CDR1 and CDR2: LNHDA and SQIVND (reference sequence). Written as DNA, the CDR3 is TGTGCCAGTTCGACAGGAATAAACGGAAACACCATATATTTT. It specifies CASSTGINGNTIYF.

V usage is TRBV7-2 and J usage is TRBJ1-3; D not resolved. V was trimmed by 1 base and J by 0 bases, leaving 4 bases between them. The length of the CDR3 is 14 residues. The V gene's germline CDR1 is SGHTA and CDR2 FQGNSA. Here the CDR3 DNA reads TGTGCCAGCAGCTTAGACCCCTCTGGAAACACCATATATTTT. Amino acid sequence: CASSLDPSGNTIYF. The full variable domain, with the rest looked up from reference TRBV7-2 and TRBJ1-3, is GAGVSQSPSNKVTEKGKDVELRCDPISGHTALYWYRQSLGQGLEFLIYFQGNSAPDKSGLPSDRFSAERTGGSVSTLTIQRTQQEDSAVYLCASSLDPSGNTIYFGEGSWLTVV.

The CDR3 DNA follows: TGTGCCAGTAACCGGCCCGACAGGGGCTCCTACGAGCAGTACTTC. Protein sequence: CASNRPDRGSYEQYF. The chain uses TRBV6-6 and TRBJ2-7, with 8 nucleotides matching TRBD1. Trimming at V came to 9 bases and at J to 0 bases, leaving 10 bases not matched to a gene. The germline V gene encodes CDR1 MNHNY and CDR2 SVGAGI (reference sequence). The CDR3 runs 15 residues.

The chain is built from TRBV5-1 and TRBJ1-5, with 8 bases matching TRBD1. Germline assignment: CDR1 SGHRS and CDR2 YFSETQ. V shed 0 bases and J 6 bases; nucleotides not matched to a gene: 2. The CDR3 is made up of 14 amino acids. The DNA of the CDR3 is TGCGCCAGCAGCTTGGGACAGGGGACTCAGCCCCAGCATTTT. Translating gives CASSLGQGTQPQHF.

This clone was observed a handful of times. This rearrangement joins TRBV14 to TRBJ1-6; TRBD1 matches 9 bases. This CDR3 comprises 13 residues. Unmatched junction bases numbered 6, after V lost 9 bases and J lost 9 bases. Germline CDR1 SGHDN, CDR2 FVKESK. CDR3 nucleotide sequence: TGTGCCAGTGCCGGGACAGGGATTTCACCCCTCCACTTT. This sequence encodes CASAGTGISPLHF.